This note documents a single T cell receptor beta chain sequence. Its antigen remains unidentified. The entry originates in a study of CD8+ T cells in alopecia areata. Overall study: Tofacitinib continued for 6 to 18 months and was then withheld for 6 months.

Germline loops: CDR1 SGHRS, CDR2 YFSETQ. There are 15 residues in the CDR3. The V end lost 0 bases, the J end lost 4 bases, and 14 bases lay between the germline ends. In alopecia areata patients, both lesional scalp punch biopsies and peripheral blood were collected. Extracted RNA was reverse transcribed, and the resulting cDNA served as sequencing template. Clones were read by immunoSEQ multiplex PCR, and TCRdb kept only the in-frame ones, dropping some. The sample has roughly 200,000 clones, roughly 60% seen once. Findings and caveats of the study: Sequenced scalp T cells also include alphabeta T cells resident in normal skin. More clonal than normal scalp was lesional scalp, particularly alopecia totalis/universalis.

This clonotype originated in a human donor with alopecia areata. The chain is built from TRBV5-1 and TRBJ2-7; D is perhaps TRBD1 or TRBD2 (6 bases each). This specimen was CD4+ T cells sorted from blood, taken at week 0. CDR3 loop: CASSLGSGGAYEQYF. CDR3 nucleotide sequence: TGCGCCAGCAGCTTGGGTTCCGGGGGCGCATACGAGCAGTACTTC. Combining the CDR3 with reference TRBV5-1 and TRBJ2-7 gives the whole variable domain KAGVTQTPRYLIKTRGQQVTLSCSPISGHRSVSWYQQTPGQGLQFLFEYFSETQRNKGNFPGRFSGRQFSNSRSEMNVSTLELGDSALYLCASSLGSGGAYEQYFGPGTRLTVT.